The present T cell receptor beta chain was sequenced within a study of cytomegalovirus exposure and HLA in healthy donors (dated by TCRdb to the late 2010s). For the wider study: The 666 repertoires of the first cohort and the roughly 110 validation repertoires were produced on the same platform, according to a later analysis. The aim of the study was to test whether cataloging public T cell receptors could identify signatures of past pathogen exposure. Along with the approximately 650-subject first cohort, a separate validation cohort of around 120 different subjects was used. The study combined high-throughput TCR immunosequencing, statistical association of individual TCRs with disease status, and machine learning to predict cytomegalovirus infection status.

Library prep was done by the immunoSEQ multiplex PCR assay. Under the source paper's analysis protocol: A statistical classification framework was built to diagnose cytomegalovirus status from the catalog of TCR beta chain sequences. TCRdb re-hosts the immuneACCESS table, in-frame sequences only. Its copies lack some clones; in the studies checked, an unresolved V gene accounts for under half of them, and the cause for the rest is not known. V, J and clone size were drawn from that table, and D and trimming were deduced from the DNA. The sample contains 130,000 to 150,000 clones, nearly 90% of them found a single time. The ten largest clonotypes hold about 10% of the sample. What the authors observed across the whole study: Of the cluster scores, approximately 95% were above 0 in a later analysis, which found that TCRs clustered in the first cohort also tended to co-occur in the 110 or so validation repertoires. The classifier was reported to diagnose cytomegalovirus status with high specificity and sensitivity in both the original cohort and the validation cohort. A total of around 150 TCR beta chains were listed by the study as associated with cytomegalovirus. A later analysis lacked HLA typing for the validation cohort, so it scored co-occurrence in that cohort across all 110 or so repertoires. Three of the identified cytomegalovirus-associated TCR beta chains were confirmed in vitro to be specific for cytomegalovirus antigens. The authors suggested that the approach could potentially be generalized to other disease states and immunological phenotypes. While some public TCRs were present in many individuals, most TCR sequences turned up only very rarely across donors.

Donors formed part of the validation cohort, which comprised 120 subjects and was distinct from the first cohort of 666 subjects. Trimming at the junction amounts to 3 bases on V and 0 bases on J, and the germline ends lie 9 bases apart. CDR1 is given as SGHVS and CDR2 as FQNEAQ, both from the germline V gene. Spanning cysteine to phenylalanine, the CDR3 consists of 14 amino acids. Kept here is only the CDR3 DNA, which spans 42 bases and is read in frame from base 1. On this clone: Its antigen remains undetermined. No clone much larger than this one lies a single base away; base qualities are absent.

The chain is encoded by TRBV7-8 joined to TRBJ2-7; a tentative D call is TRBD2 (6 bases match). The clonotype was recovered from a woman in her late teens or twenties in good health and CMV-seropositive. The sequenced sample was PBMCs. The CDR3 region has the sequence CASSFSSGSYEQYF. The base sequence is TGTGCCAGCAGCTTCAGTAGCGGCTCCTACGAGCAGTACTTC.